The source of this TCR beta chain is a study of T cell clones after liver transplantation. Sequencing used immunoSEQ multiplex PCR; TCRdb keeps in-frame clones, though not all of them. The sample consists of about 24,000 clones, approximately 71% of them appearing once. Per germline, CDR1 SGHDT and CDR2 YYEEEE. The CDR3 runs 15 residues. Trimming removed 2 bases from V and 4 bases from J; junction bases left unmatched: 5. This chain links TRBV5-6 with TRBJ1-2; 10 positions agree with TRBD1. This specimen consisted of CD4+ T cells from blood, obtained before liver transplant. The sequence came from a human donor who received a liver transplant. CDR3 residues: CASSFRDRGGYGYTF. In nucleotides, the CDR3 is TGTGCCAGCAGCTTCCGGGACAGGGGAGGCTATGGCTACACCTTC.